This T cell receptor beta chain comes out of a study of technical replicates of blood from a handful of donors. The V gene's germline CDR1 is GTSNPN and CDR2 SVGIG (reference sequence). Trimming removed 0 bases from V and 5 bases from J, with 4 bases in between. This CDR3 spans 11 amino acids. Sequenced by immunoSEQ multiplex PCR; TCRdb stores in-frame clones only, minus some. The sample yields 60,000 to 80,000 clones, roughly nine tenths seen once. This clone was seen a handful of times. The specimen sequenced was PBMCs. The origin of this receptor is a human donor in good health. Some clones in this sample may be carry-over from other donors' samples. The chain combines TRBV30 with TRBJ1-1, with D unclear. CDR3 region: CAWSVLTEAFF. CDR3 DNA sequence: TGTGCCTGGAGTGTACTTACTGAAGCTTTCTTT. The full variable domain, its missing parts supplied by reference TRBV30 and TRBJ1-1, is SQTIHQWPATLVQPVGSPLSLECTVEGTSNPNLYWYRQAAGRGLQLLFYSVGIGQISSEVPQNLSASRPQDRQFILSSKKLLLSDSGFYLCAWSVLTEAFFGQGTRLTVV.